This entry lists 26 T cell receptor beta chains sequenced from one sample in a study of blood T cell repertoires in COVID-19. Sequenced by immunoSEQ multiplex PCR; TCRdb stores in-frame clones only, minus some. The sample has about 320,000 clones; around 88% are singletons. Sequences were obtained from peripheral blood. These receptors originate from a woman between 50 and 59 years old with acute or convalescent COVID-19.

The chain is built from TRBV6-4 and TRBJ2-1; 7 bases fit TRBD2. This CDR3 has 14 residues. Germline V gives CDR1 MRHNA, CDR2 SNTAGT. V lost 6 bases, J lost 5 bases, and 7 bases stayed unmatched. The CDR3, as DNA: TGTGCCAGCAGAGGCGGGGGAACCGACAATGAGCAGTTCTTC. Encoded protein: CASRGGGTDNEQFF.

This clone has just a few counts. The CDR3: CASSKGNRGDEQYV. CDR3 nucleotide sequence: TGTGCCAGCAGCAAGGGAAATAGGGGTGACGAGCAGTACGTC. The chain joins TRBV21-1 to TRBJ2-7; the table's D call of TRBD1 was not tested on the DNA. TRBV21-1 is a pseudogene. The length of the CDR3 is 14 residues.

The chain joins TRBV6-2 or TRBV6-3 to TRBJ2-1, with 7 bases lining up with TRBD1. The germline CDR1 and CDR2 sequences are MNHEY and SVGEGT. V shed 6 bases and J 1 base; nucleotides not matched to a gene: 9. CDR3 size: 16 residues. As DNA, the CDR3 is TGTGCCAGCAGCGCCCGACAGGGCCTATCCTACAATGAGCAGTTCTTC. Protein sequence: CASSARQGLSYNEQFF.

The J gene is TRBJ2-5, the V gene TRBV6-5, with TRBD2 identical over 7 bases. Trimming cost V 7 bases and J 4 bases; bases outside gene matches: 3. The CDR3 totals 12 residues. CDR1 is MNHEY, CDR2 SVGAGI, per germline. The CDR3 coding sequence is TGTGCCAGCATGGCTAGCGGAGAGACCCAGTACTTC. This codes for CASMASGETQYF.

CDR3 sequence: CASASTDQETQYF. In DNA form, the CDR3 reads TGTGCTAGTGCTTCGACAGACCAAGAGACCCAGTACTTC. V is TRBV12-5 and J is TRBJ2-5; possibly TRBD1 for D (5 bases). CDR3 size: 13 residues. CDR1 LGHNT and CDR2 FRNRAP come from the germline V gene. The V end was cut by 7 bases, the J end by 0 bases, with 9 bases between.

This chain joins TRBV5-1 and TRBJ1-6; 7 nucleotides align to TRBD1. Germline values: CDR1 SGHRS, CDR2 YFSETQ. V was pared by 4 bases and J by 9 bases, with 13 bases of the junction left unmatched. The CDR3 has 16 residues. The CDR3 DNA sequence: TGCGCCAGCAGCCCTTTTGACAGGGAAGGGAGTTCACCCCTCCACTTT. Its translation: CASSPFDREGSSPLHF.

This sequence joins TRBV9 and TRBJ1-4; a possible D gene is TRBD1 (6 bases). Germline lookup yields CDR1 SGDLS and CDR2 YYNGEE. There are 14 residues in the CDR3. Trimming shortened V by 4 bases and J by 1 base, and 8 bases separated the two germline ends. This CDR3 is CASSTQGTNEKLFF. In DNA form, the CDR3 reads TGTGCCAGCAGCACACAGGGAACTAATGAAAAACTGTTTTTT.

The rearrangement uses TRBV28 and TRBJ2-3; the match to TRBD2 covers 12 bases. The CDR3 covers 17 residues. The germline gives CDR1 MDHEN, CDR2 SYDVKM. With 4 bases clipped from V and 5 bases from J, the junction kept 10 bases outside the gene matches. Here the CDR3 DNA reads TGTGCCAGCAGTTCCCTTAAACTAGCGGGGGGCCAAGATACGCAGTATTTT. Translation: CASSSLKLAGGQDTQYF.

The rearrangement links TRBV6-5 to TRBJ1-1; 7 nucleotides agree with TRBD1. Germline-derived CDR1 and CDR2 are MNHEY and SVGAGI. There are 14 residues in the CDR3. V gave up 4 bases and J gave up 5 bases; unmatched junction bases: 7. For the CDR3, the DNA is TGTGCCAGCAGTTCACAGGGGTCAGGAACTGAAGCTTTCTTT. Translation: CASSSQGSGTEAFF.

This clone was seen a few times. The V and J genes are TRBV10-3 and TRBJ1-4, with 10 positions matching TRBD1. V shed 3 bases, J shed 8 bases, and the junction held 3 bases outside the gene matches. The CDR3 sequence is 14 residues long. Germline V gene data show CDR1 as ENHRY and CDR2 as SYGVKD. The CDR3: CAISDGTGAEKLFF. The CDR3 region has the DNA TGTGCCATCAGTGACGGGACAGGGGCCGAAAAACTGTTTTTT.

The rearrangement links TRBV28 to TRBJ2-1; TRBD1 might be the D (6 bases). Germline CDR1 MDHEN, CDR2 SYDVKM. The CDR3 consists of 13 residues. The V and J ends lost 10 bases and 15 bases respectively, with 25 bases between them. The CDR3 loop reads CATQDSTSLELFF. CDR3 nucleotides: TGTGCCACCCAGGACAGTACCTCGCTGGAGTTGTTCTTC.

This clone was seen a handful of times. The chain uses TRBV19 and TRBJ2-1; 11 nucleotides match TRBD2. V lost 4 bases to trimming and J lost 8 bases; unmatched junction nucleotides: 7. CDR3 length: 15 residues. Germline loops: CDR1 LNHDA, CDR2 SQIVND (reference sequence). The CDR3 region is CASSNSGGATHEQFF. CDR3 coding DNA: TGTGCCAGTAGTAATAGCGGGGGGGCTACCCATGAGCAGTTCTTC.

CDR3 in DNA: TGTGCCAGCAGCGGCCCAACAGGGGCCCCCTCTGGAAACACCATATATTTT. Protein sequence: CASSGPTGAPSGNTIYF. The chain combines TRBV21-1 with TRBJ1-3; the table calls TRBD1, which could not be checked here. TRBV21-1 counts as a pseudogene. The length of the CDR3 is 17 residues.

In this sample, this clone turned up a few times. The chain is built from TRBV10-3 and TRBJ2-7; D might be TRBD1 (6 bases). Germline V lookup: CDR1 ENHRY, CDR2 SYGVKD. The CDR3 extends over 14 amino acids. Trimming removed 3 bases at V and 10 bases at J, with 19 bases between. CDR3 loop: CAISELGAALFQYF. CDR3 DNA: TGTGCCATCAGTGAATTGGGGGCCGCCCTGTTTCAGTACTTC.

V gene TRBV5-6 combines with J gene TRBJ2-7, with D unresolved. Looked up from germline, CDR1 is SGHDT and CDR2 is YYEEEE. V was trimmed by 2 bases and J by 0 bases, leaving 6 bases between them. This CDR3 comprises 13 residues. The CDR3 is CASSLRGSYEQYF. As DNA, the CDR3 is TGTGCCAGCAGCTTAAGAGGCTCCTACGAGCAGTACTTC. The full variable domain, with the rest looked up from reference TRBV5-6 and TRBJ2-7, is DAGVTQSPTHLIKTRGQQVTLRCSPKSGHDTVSWYQQALGQGPQFIFQYYEEEERQRGNFPDRFSGHQFPNYSSELNVNALLLGDSALYLCASSLRGSYEQYFGPGTRLTVT.

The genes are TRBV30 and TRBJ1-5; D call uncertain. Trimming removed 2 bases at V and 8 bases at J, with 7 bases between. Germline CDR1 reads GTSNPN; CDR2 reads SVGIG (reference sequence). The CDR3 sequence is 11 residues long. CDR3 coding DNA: TGTGCCTGGAGTCACGGGGAGCCCCAGCATTTT. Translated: CAWSHGEPQHF.

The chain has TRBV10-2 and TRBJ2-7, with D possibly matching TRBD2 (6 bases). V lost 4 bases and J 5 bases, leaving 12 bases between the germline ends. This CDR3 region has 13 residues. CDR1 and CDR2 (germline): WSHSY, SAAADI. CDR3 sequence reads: CASSGRRENEQYV. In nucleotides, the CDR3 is TGCGCCAGCAGTGGTCGGCGGGAAAACGAGCAGTACGTC.

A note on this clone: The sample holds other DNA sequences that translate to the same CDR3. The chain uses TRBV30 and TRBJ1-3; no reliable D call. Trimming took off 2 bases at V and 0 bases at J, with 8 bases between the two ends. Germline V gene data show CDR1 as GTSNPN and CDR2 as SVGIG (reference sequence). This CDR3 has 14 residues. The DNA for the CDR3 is TGTGCCTGGAGTCCCCGCGGCTCTGGAAACACCATATATTTT. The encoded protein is CAWSPRGSGNTIYF.

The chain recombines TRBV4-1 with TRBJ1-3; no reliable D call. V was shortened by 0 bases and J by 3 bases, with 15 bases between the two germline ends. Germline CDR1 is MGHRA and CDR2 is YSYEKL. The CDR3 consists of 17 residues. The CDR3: CASSQDRGTSHGNTIYF. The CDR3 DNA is TGCGCCAGCAGCCAAGATCGGGGTACCTCTCATGGAAACACCATATATTTT.

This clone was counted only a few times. This CDR3 reads CASSSGDTYSPLHF. In DNA, the CDR3 is TGCGCCAGCAGCTCCGGGGACACCTATTCACCCCTCCACTTT. The chain joins TRBV5-1 to TRBJ1-6, with D perhaps TRBD1 (6 bases). Deletions cut 3 bases from V and 8 bases from J, with 12 bases between. The CDR3 consists of 14 residues. Germline V gene lookup returns CDR1 SGHRS and CDR2 YFSETQ.

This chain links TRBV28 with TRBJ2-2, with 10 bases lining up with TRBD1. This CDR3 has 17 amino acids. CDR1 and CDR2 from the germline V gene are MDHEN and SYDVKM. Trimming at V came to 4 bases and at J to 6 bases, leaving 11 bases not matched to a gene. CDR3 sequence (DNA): TGTGCCAGCAGTTCGACAGGGGGCCCTTTCAGCTCCGGGGAGCTGTTTTTT. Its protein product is CASSSTGGPFSSGELFF.

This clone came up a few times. In DNA form, the CDR3 reads TGTGCCAGCAGCGCTATTAGCGGGGGTAGTCTGTTCTTC. Translated, it gives CASSAISGGSLFF. The chain uses TRBV5-6 and TRBJ2-1; 9 bases line up with TRBD2. The V gene end was trimmed by 4 bases and the J gene end by 15 bases; junction bases not matched to a gene: 11. The CDR3 has 13 amino acids. Germline V gene lookup returns CDR1 SGHDT and CDR2 YYEEEE.

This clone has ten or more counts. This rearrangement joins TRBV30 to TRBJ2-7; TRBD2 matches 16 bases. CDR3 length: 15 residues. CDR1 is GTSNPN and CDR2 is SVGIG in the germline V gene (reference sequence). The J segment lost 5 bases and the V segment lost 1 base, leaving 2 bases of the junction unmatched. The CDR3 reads CAWSEGLAGGDEQYF. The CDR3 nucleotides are TGTGCCTGGAGTGAGGGACTAGCGGGAGGGGACGAGCAGTACTTC. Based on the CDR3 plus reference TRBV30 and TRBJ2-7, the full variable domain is SQTIHQWPATLVQPVGSPLSLECTVEGTSNPNLYWYRQAAGRGLQLLFYSVGIGQISSEVPQNLSASRPQDRQFILSSKKLLLSDSGFYLCAWSEGLAGGDEQYFGPGTRLTVT.

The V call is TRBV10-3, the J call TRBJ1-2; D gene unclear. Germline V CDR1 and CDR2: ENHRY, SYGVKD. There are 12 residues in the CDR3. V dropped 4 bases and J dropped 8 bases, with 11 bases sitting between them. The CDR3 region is CAISARELGYTF. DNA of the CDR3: TGTGCCATCAGTGCGCGGGAGTTGGGCTACACCTTC.

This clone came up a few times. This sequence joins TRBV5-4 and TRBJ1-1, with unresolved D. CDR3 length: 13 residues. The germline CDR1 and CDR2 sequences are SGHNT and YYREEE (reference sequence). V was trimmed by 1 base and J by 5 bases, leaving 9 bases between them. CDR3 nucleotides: TGTGCCAGCAGCTTGATCGGGAGAACTGAAGCTTTCTTT. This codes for CASSLIGRTEAFF.

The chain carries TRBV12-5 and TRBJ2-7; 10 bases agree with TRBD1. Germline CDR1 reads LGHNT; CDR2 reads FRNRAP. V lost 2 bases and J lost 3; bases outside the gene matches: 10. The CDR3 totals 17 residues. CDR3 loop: CASGLTPGQGSLYEQYF. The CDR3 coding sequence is TGTGCTAGTGGTTTGACCCCGGGACAGGGGTCTCTCTACGAGCAGTACTTC.